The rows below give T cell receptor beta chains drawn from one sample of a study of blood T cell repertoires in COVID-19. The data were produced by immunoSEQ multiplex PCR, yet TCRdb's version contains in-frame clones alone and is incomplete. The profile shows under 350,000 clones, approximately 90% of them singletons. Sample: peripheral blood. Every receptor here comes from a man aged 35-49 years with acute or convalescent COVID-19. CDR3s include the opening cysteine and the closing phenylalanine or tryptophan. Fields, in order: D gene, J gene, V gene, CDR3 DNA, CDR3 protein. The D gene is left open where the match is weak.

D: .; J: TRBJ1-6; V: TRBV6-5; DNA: TGTGCCAGCAGTTACCACGGTGCTTCACCCCTCCACTTT; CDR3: CASSYHGASPLHF
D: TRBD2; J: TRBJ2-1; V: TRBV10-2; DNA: TGCGCCAGCAGTGAGTGGGGGACTAGCTCCTACAATGAGCAGTTCTTC; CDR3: CASSEWGTSSYNEQFF
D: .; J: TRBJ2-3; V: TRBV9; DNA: TGTGCCAGCAGCGAGAGGATCACAGATACGCAGTATTTT; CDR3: CASSERITDTQYF
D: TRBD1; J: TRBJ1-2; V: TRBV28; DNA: TGTGCCAGCGGACGATTACAGGGGCTCTATGGCTACACCTTC; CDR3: CASGRLQGLYGYTF
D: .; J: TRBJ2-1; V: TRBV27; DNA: TGTGCCAGCAGTTTATTGTTTCGGTCATCACAGGGGAGGTGGAACGATGAGCAGTTCTTC; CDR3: CASSLLFRSSQGRWNDEQFF
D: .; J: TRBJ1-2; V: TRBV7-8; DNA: TGTGCCAGCAGCTTTAGTGATTATGGCTACACCTTC; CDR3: CASSFSDYGYTF
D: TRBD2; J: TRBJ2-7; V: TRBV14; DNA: TGTGCCAGCAGCTCGGATGAGCGGGGGCGCGTCTTC; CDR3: CASSSDERGRVF
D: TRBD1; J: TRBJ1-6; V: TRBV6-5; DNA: TGTGCCAGCAAAGGGACAGGGGACTCACCCCTCCACTTT; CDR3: CASKGTGDSPLHF
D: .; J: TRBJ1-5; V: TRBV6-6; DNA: TGTGCCAGCACTTACAGAGATCAGCCCCAGCATTTT; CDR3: CASTYRDQPQHF
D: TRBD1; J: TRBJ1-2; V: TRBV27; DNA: TGTGCCAGCAGTTTAGGGACAGGGCGACTGGACGGCTACACCTTC; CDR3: CASSLGTGRLDGYTF
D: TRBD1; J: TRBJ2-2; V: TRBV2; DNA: TGTGCCAGCAGTGGACAGGGGGCGCGAACCGGGGAGCTGTTTTTT; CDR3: CASSGQGARTGELFF
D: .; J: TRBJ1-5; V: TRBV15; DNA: TGTGCCACCAGCAGAGGGGGTGGCGGGGGTCAGCCCCAGCATTTT; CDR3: CATSRGGGGGQPQHF
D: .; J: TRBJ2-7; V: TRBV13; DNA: TGTGCCAGCAGTTCCGAGCGATGGGAGCAGTACTTC; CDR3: CASSSERWEQYF
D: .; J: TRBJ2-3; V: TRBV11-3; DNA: TGTGCCAGCAGCTTAGGTCCGCGCGGGTTATCCACAGATACGCAGTATTTT; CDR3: CASSLGPRGLSTDTQYF
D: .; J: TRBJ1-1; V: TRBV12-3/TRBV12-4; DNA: TGTGCCAGCAGGCAAACAGAGGGAGCTTTCTTT; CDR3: CASRQTEGAFF
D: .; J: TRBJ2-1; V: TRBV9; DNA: TGTGCCAGCAGCGCCTATTCTAGCAATGAGCAGTTCTTC; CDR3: CASSAYSSNEQFF
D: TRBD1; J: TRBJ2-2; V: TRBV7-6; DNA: TGTGCCAGCAGCCCACAGGGGGCGAACACCGGGGAGCTGTTTTTT; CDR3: CASSPQGANTGELFF